This is a list of T cell receptor beta chains from one sample in a study of blood T cell repertoires in COVID-19. The assay was immunoSEQ multiplex PCR, and TCRdb's table has in-frame clones only and misses some. Of some 220,000 clones listed, less than 90% are singletons. The sample was PBMCs or T cells enriched from blood (not recorded which). The receptors derive from a woman in her thirties who had recovered from COVID-19. Each CDR3 is given with its conserved first and last residue. Each record gives: D gene, clone size, J gene, V gene, CDR3 protein, CDR3 DNA. D genes are given only for firm matches. Where a row states a size, it is once, few, many or the class of an expanded clone; other rows omit it.

>TRBD1|few|TRBJ2-7|TRBV4-2
CASSQDMGQTYEQYF
TGTGCCAGCAGCCAAGATATGGGACAGACCTACGAGCAGTACTTC
>TRBD1|.|TRBJ1-5|TRBV27
CASSGTANQPQHF
TGTGCCAGCAGTGGGACAGCAAATCAGCCCCAGCATTTT
>.|.|TRBJ1-5|TRBV27
CASSGAGAVNQPQHF
TGTGCCAGCAGTGGGGCAGGGGCTGTCAATCAGCCCCAGCATTTT
>TRBD1|once|TRBJ2-7|TRBV19
CASTRDRRFYEQYF
TGTGCCAGTACCCGGGACAGGAGATTCTACGAGCAGTACTTC
>TRBD1|.|TRBJ2-3|TRBV7-9
CASSVQTGMADTQYF
TGTGCCAGCAGCGTCCAGACAGGGATGGCAGATACGCAGTATTTT
>.|.|TRBJ2-2|TRBV6-4
CASSVTRDAGELFF
TGTGCCAGCAGTGTGACGAGGGATGCCGGGGAGCTGTTTTTT
>TRBD2|once|TRBJ2-3|TRBV2
CASKGLAFADTQYF
TGTGCCAGCAAGGGACTAGCGTTCGCAGATACGCAGTATTTT
>TRBD1|.|TRBJ1-6|TRBV2
CASREQGAGNSPLHF
TGTGCCAGCAGGGAACAGGGGGCGGGAAATTCACCCCTCCACTTT
>TRBD1|.|TRBJ1-1|TRBV19
CASSPTGGNTEAFF
TGTGCCAGTAGTCCGACAGGGGGGAACACTGAAGCTTTCTTT
>.|many|TRBJ2-7|TRBV19
CASGTGTYEQYF
TGTGCCAGTGGTACAGGGACCTACGAGCAGTACTTC
>.|once|TRBJ1-2|TRBV12-3/TRBV12-4
CASSWDSQGYTF
TGTGCCAGCAGCTGGGACTCCCAGGGCTACACCTTC
>.|.|TRBJ1-1|TRBV5-5
CASSYSLRGAFF
TGTGCCAGCAGCTACAGTCTGCGGGGAGCTTTCTTT
>.|.|TRBJ1-5|TRBV19
CASSIGSWGENSNQPQHF
TGTGCCAGTAGTATAGGGTCCTGGGGGGAGAATAGCAATCAGCCCCAGCATTTT
>.|.|TRBJ2-3|TRBV15
CATSRDLGDTQYF
TGTGCCACCAGCAGAGATCTAGGAGATACGCAGTATTTT
>.|once|TRBJ2-3|TRBV28
CASRAEGVITDTQYF
TGTGCCAGCAGGGCCGAAGGGGTCATCACAGATACGCAGTATTTT
>.|.|TRBJ2-7|TRBV1
CTSSHRGLAGRRGYEQYF
TGCACCAGCAGCCATAGGGGACTAGCGGGGAGGCGAGGCTACGAGCAGTACTTC
>.|.|TRBJ2-1|TRBV4-3
CASSQGGGTYNEQFF
TGCGCCAGCAGCCAGGGAGGCGGGACCTACAATGAGCAGTTCTTC
>TRBD1|few|TRBJ1-2|TRBV7-6
CASSLSWTGEGYTF
TGTGCCAGCAGCTTATCGTGGACAGGGGAAGGCTACACCTTC
>TRBD2|.|TRBJ2-3|TRBV7-2
CASSLDVTSGGTTQYF
TGTGCCAGCAGCTTAGATGTGACTAGCGGGGGGACTACGCAGTATTTT
>.|many|TRBJ1-2|TRBV5-5
CASSSRPDTNYGYTF
TGTGCCAGCAGCTCAAGACCGGACACAAACTATGGCTACACCTTC
>.|few|TRBJ1-6|TRBV18
CASSPSAGANNSPLHF
TGTGCCAGCTCACCATCCGCAGGGGCAAATAATTCACCCCTCCACTTT
>.|.|TRBJ1-3|TRBV4-3
CASSQTTSGNTIYF
TGCGCCAGCAGCCAGACGACTTCAGGAAACACCATATATTTT
>.|once|TRBJ2-2|TRBV9
CASSVDGFGSGELFF
TGTGCCAGCAGCGTAGATGGCTTCGGGAGCGGGGAGCTGTTTTTT
>TRBD2|.|TRBJ2-5|TRBV6-2/TRBV6-3
CASSFLAGEQETQYF
TGTGCCAGCAGTTTCCTAGCGGGGGAACAAGAGACCCAGTACTTC
>TRBD1|.|TRBJ1-5|TRBV4-3
CASSQDWDSNQPQHF
TGCGCCAGCAGCCAAGACTGGGACAGTAATCAGCCCCAGCATTTT
>TRBD1|.|TRBJ2-1|TRBV5-4
CASSRTGGVDEQFF
TGTGCCAGCAGCCGGACAGGGGGAGTAGATGAGCAGTTCTTC
>.|.|TRBJ1-1|TRBV7-9
CASTRVRNTEAFF
TGTGCCAGCACCCGGGTCCGGAACACTGAAGCTTTCTTT
>TRBD2|.|TRBJ2-5|TRBV5-4
CASSSAGLLETQYF
TGTGCCAGCAGCTCAGCGGGGCTTTTGGAGACCCAGTACTTC
>.|.|TRBJ2-5|TRBV29-1
CSVEDLGETQYF
TGCAGCGTTGAAGATCTCGGGGAGACCCAGTACTTC
>.|.|TRBJ1-2|TRBV29-1
CSVTTGGINYGYTF
TGCAGCGTTACCACCGGGGGGATTAACTATGGCTACACCTTC
>TRBD1|few|TRBJ1-2|TRBV7-2
CASSPGSGTGYGYTF
TGTGCCAGCAGTCCAGGGTCCGGGACAGGGTATGGCTACACCTTC
>TRBD1|once|TRBJ1-1|TRBV5-8
CASSSWGTTGKNTEAFF
TGTGCCAGCAGCTCTTGGGGTACGACAGGGAAGAACACTGAAGCTTTCTTT
>.|.|TRBJ1-6|TRBV7-2
CASSLVRQYNSPLHF
TGTGCCAGCAGCTTAGTGAGACAGTATAATTCACCCCTCCACTTT
>TRBD1|.|TRBJ1-4|TRBV27
CASGYDRDGNIDNEKLFF
TGTGCCAGCGGGTACGACAGGGACGGGAACATCGATAATGAAAAACTGTTTTTT
>TRBD2|.|TRBJ2-5|TRBV13
CASSLISGGLSETQYF
TGTGCCAGCAGCTTAATTAGCGGGGGCCTATCAGAGACCCAGTACTTC
>TRBD1|few|TRBJ1-1|TRBV7-6
CASSYTGGPIFLNTEAFF
TGTGCCAGCAGCTACACAGGGGGCCCAATTTTCCTAAACACTGAAGCTTTCTTT
>.|.|TRBJ2-2|TRBV18
CASSPVQNTGELFF
TGTGCCAGCTCACCAGTACAGAACACCGGGGAGCTGTTTTTT
>.|.|TRBJ1-1|TRBV4-1
CASSQEGVWNTEAFF
TGCGCCAGCAGCCAAGAAGGGGTATGGAACACTGAAGCTTTCTTT
>.|.|TRBJ1-2|TRBV21-1
CASSKVSPRWTGLRGYTF
TGTGCCAGCAGCAAAGTATCCCCACGTTGGACAGGGTTGCGGGGCTACACCTTC
>.|.|TRBJ1-1|TRBV11-1
CASSLEVDTEAFF
TGTGCCAGCAGCTTAGAAGTAGACACTGAAGCTTTCTTT
>TRBD1|.|TRBJ2-4|TRBV2
CASNTQALWGQGTHKNIQYF
TGTGCCAGCAATACCCAGGCCCTGTGGGGACAGGGGACGCACAAAAACATTCAGTACTTC
>TRBD1|.|TRBJ2-3|TRBV5-1
CASKLQTGGPPDTQYF
TGCGCCAGCAAGCTCCAGACAGGGGGCCCCCCAGATACGCAGTATTTT
>TRBD1|.|TRBJ1-5|TRBV27
CASSPQGAHRNQPQHF
TGTGCCAGCAGCCCCCAGGGGGCGCATCGCAATCAGCCCCAGCATTTT
>TRBD1|.|TRBJ2-7|TRBV3-1/TRBV3-2
CASSQSRDRIITYEQYF
TGTGCCAGCAGCCAATCCCGGGACAGGATCATAACCTACGAGCAGTACTTC
>TRBD2|.|TRBJ2-5|TRBV6-5
CASPRTSGGKETQYF
TGTGCCAGCCCCCGGACTAGCGGGGGTAAAGAGACCCAGTACTTC
>.|.|TRBJ1-4|TRBV7-2
CASSKTGIVEKLFF
TGTGCCAGCAGCAAGACGGGGATTGTCGAAAAACTGTTTTTT
>.|.|TRBJ2-5|TRBV18
CASSPSTMGETQYF
TGTGCCAGCTCACCATCGACAATGGGAGAGACCCAGTACTTC
>.|once|TRBJ2-1|TRBV9
CASSPLTSSNEQFF
TGTGCCAGCAGCCCACTAACTAGTTCCAATGAGCAGTTCTTC
>TRBD2|many|TRBJ2-2|TRBV6-5
CASRVSGDTGELFF
TGTGCCAGCAGGGTTAGCGGGGACACCGGGGAGCTGTTTTTT
>.|.|TRBJ1-4|TRBV4-3
CASSPGGRATNEKLFF
TGCGCCAGCAGCCCCGGGGGGAGGGCAACTAATGAAAAACTGTTTTTT
>TRBD1|.|TRBJ1-4|TRBV9
CASSGPGQGEKLFF
TGTGCCAGCAGCGGACCGGGACAGGGTGAAAAACTGTTTTTT
>TRBD1|.|TRBJ1-2|TRBV7-9
CASSFRDSFGATF
TGTGCCAGCAGCTTCAGGGACAGTTTCGGCGCCACCTTC
>TRBD2|once|TRBJ2-3|TRBV18
CASSPSGLAGETSTDTQYF
TGTGCCAGCTCACCGTCGGGCCTAGCGGGGGAAACTAGCACAGATACGCAGTATTTT
>TRBD1|.|TRBJ2-3|TRBV2
CASTIDRGGDTQYF
TGTGCCAGCACCATAGACAGGGGGGGAGATACGCAGTATTTT
>TRBD2|once|TRBJ2-1|TRBV6-2/TRBV6-3
CASSYSPSGGREQFF
TGTGCCAGCAGTTACTCACCTAGCGGGGGTAGGGAGCAGTTCTTC
>TRBD2|.|TRBJ2-1|TRBV5-4
CASSTGGRSYEQFF
TGTGCCAGCAGTACGGGGGGGCGGTCGTATGAGCAGTTCTTC
>TRBD2|.|TRBJ2-7|TRBV5-1
CASSRLEGLAGRYEQYF
TGCGCCAGCAGCCGTCTAGAGGGACTAGCGGGGAGATACGAGCAGTACTTC
>TRBD1|.|TRBJ2-5|TRBV5-1
CASSLVGTDQETQYF
TGCGCCAGCAGCTTGGTCGGGACAGATCAAGAGACCCAGTACTTC
>.|.|TRBJ1-2|TRBV5-4
CASSFLRGLTDYTF
TGTGCCAGCAGCTTCCTCAGGGGCTTAACCGACTACACCTTC
>.|.|TRBJ1-5|TRBV18
CASSPDTGNQPQHF
TGTGCCAGCTCACCGGACACAGGGAATCAGCCCCAGCATTTT